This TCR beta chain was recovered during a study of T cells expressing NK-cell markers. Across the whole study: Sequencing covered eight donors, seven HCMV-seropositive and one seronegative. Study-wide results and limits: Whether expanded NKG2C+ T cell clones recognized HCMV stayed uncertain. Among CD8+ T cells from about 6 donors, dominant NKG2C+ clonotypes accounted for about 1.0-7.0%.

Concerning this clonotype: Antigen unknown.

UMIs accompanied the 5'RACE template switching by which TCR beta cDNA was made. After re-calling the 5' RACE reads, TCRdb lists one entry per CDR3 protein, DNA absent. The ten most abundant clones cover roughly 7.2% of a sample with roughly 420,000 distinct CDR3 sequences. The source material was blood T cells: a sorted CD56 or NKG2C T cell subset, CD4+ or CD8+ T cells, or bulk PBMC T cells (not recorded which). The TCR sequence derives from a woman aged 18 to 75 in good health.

The chain's CDR3 is CASRPGGQGEAFF. This chain connects TRBV12-3 or TRBV12-4 to TRBJ1-1; absent DNA, TCRdb's TRBD1 call cannot be checked. The CDR3 length is 13 residues.